The sequence of this T cell receptor beta chain was determined in a study of identifying expanded T cells in peripheral blood. Points from the study as a whole: Roughly two-week clone count variance significantly increased as total template count grew. Differentially abundant clones: around 1.1 between replicates, around 17 at about 13 days, approximately 19 at four.

Profiling relied on immunoSEQ multiplex PCR, and the TCRdb table lists in-frame clones only, not all of them. The table includes 100,000 to 150,000 clones, around 84% detected once. During the collection period, no donor immune events like infections were recorded. Details on this clone: Its target is not known.

The receptor was derived from a person between 18 and 75 years old in good health. Sequencing was carried out using blood.

The CDR3 sequence is CASRAEGLAVDTQYF. The CDR3 DNA follows: TGTGCCAGCAGGGCGGAGGGACTAGCGGTGGATACGCAGTATTTT. The chain has TRBV6-1 and TRBJ2-3, with TRBD2 matching over 11 bases. V dropped 6 bases and J dropped 6; count of bases not matched to a gene: 8. The CDR3 extends over 15 amino acids. The germline gives CDR1 MNHNS, CDR2 SASEGT.